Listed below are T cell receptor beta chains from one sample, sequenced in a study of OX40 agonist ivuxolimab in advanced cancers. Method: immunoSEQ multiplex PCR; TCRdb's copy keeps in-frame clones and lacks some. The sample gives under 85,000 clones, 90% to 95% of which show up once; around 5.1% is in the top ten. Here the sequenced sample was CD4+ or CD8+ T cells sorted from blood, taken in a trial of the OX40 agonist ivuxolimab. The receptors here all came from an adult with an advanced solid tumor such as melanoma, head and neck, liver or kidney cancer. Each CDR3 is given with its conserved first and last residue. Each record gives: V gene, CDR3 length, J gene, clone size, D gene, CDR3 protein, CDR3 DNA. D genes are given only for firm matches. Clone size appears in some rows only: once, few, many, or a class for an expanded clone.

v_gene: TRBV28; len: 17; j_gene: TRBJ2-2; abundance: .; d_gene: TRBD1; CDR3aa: CASSPLRDRFNTGELFF; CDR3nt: TGTGCCAGCAGTCCTCTCCGGGACAGATTCAACACCGGGGAGCTGTTTTTT
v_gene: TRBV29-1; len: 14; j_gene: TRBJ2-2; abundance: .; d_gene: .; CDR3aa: CSVRGRANTGELFF; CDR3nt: TGCAGCGTTCGGGGCAGAGCGAACACCGGGGAGCTGTTTTTT
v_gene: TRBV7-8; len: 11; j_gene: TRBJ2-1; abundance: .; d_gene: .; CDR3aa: CATDGSDEQFF; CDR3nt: TGTGCCACCGACGGGAGCGATGAGCAGTTCTTC
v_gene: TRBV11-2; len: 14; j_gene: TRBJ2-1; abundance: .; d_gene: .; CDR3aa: CASSLDRLRDEQFF; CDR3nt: TGTGCCAGCAGCTTAGACCGCCTTCGGGATGAGCAGTTCTTC
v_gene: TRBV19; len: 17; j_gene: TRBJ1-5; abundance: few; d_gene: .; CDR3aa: CASKDSPVGYSNQPQHF; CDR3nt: TGTGCCAGCAAAGACAGCCCGGTGGGATATAGCAATCAGCCCCAGCATTTT
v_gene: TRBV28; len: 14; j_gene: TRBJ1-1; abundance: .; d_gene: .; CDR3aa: CASRKNELNTEAFF; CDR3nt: TGTGCCAGCAGGAAGAACGAGCTGAACACTGAAGCTTTCTTT
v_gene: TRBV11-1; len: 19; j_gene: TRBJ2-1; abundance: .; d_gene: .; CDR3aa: CASSLEGWFGGSSYNEQFF; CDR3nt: TGTGCCAGCAGCTTAGAGGGTTGGTTCGGAGGTTCGTCCTACAATGAGCAGTTCTTC
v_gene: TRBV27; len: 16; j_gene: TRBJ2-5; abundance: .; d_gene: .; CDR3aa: CASSPNFGSIQETQYF; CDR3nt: TGTGCCAGCAGTCCGAATTTCGGGAGTATCCAAGAGACCCAGTACTTC
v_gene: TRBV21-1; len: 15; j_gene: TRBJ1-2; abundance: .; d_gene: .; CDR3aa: CASSKGGRANYGYTF; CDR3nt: TGTGCCAGCAGCAAAGGGGGCAGGGCCAACTATGGCTACACCTTC
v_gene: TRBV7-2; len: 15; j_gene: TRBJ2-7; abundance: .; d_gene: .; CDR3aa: CASSLAGGFGDEQYF; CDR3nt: TGTGCCAGCAGCTTAGCGGGGGGATTCGGGGACGAGCAGTACTTC
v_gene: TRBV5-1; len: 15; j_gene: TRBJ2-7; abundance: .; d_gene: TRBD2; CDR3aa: CASSPLAGPFYEQYF; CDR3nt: TGCGCCAGCAGCCCCCTAGCGGGGCCGTTCTACGAGCAGTACTTC
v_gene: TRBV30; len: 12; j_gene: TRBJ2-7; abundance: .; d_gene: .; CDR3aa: CAWAGHFYEQYF; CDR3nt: TGTGCCTGGGCGGGACACTTCTACGAGCAGTACTTC
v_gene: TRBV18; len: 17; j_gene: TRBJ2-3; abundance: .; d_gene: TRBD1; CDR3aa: CASSPGQGREGTDTQYF; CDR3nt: TGTGCCAGCTCACCCGGACAGGGAAGGGAGGGCACAGATACGCAGTATTTT
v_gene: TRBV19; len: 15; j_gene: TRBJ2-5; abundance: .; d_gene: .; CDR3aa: CASSRLGGIQETQYF; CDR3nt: TGTGCCAGTAGTAGGTTGGGGGGTATCCAAGAGACCCAGTACTTC
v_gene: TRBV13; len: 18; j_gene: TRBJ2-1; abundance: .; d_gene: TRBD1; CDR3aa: CASSPDRGQGISYNEQFF; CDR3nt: TGTGCCAGCAGCCCCGATCGGGGACAGGGGATCTCCTACAATGAGCAGTTCTTC
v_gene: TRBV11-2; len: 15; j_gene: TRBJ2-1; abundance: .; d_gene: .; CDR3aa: CASSFSGASGNEQFF; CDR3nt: TGTGCCAGCAGCTTTTCGGGGGCTAGCGGCAATGAGCAGTTCTTC
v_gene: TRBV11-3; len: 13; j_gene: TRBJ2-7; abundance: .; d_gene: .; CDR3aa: CASSLRRVYEQYF; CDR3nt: TGTGCCAGCAGCTTAAGGAGAGTCTACGAGCAGTACTTC
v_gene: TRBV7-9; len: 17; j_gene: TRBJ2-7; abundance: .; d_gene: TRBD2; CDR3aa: CASSLGIAGGLGDEQYF; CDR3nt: TGTGCCAGCAGCTTAGGGATAGCGGGAGGGCTGGGGGACGAGCAGTACTTC
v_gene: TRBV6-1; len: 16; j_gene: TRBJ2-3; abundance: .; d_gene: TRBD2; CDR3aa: CASSAKTSGSTNTQYF; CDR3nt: TGTGCCAGCAGTGCAAAGACTAGCGGGAGTACTAATACGCAGTATTTT
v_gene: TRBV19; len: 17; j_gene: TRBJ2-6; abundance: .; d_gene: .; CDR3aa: CASSPLRPGTGANVLTF; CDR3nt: TGTGCCAGTAGTCCTTTAAGACCCGGTACTGGGGCCAACGTCCTGACTTTC
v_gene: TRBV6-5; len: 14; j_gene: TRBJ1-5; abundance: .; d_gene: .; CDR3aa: CASRSGPTNQPQHF; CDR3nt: TGTGCCAGCAGAAGCGGACCGACCAATCAGCCCCAGCATTTT
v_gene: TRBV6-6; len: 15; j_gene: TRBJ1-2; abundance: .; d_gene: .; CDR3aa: CASSYSSGGIGGYTF; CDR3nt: TGTGCCAGCAGTTACTCCTCAGGAGGTATCGGTGGCTACACCTTC
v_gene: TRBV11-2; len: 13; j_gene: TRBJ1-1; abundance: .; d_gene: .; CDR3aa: CASSLDRVAEAFF; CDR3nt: TGTGCCAGCAGCTTAGACCGGGTTGCTGAAGCTTTCTTT
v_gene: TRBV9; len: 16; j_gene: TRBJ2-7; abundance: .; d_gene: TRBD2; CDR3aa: CASSVGGTSGSYEQYF; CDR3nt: TGTGCCAGCAGCGTAGGAGGGACTAGCGGGAGTTACGAGCAGTACTTC
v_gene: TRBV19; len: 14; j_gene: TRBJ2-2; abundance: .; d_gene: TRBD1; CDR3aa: CASTRQGWTGELFF; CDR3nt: TGTGCCAGTACCCGACAGGGGTGGACCGGGGAGCTGTTTTTT
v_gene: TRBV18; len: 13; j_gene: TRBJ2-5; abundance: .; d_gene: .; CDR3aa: CASSPGQQETQYF; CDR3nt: TGTGCCAGCTCACCGGGTCAGCAAGAGACCCAGTACTTC
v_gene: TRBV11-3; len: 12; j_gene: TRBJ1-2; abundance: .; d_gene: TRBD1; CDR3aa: CASSFSGQGTVF; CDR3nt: TGTGCCAGCAGCTTTAGTGGACAGGGAACGGTCTTC
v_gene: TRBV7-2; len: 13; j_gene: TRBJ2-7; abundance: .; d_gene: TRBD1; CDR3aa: CASSRRGINEQYF; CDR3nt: TGTGCCAGCAGTCGCAGGGGGATCAACGAGCAGTACTTC
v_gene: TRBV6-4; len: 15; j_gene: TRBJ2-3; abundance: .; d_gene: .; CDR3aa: CASSDSLGATDTQYF; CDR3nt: TGTGCCAGCAGTGACTCTCTGGGCGCCACAGATACGCAGTATTTT
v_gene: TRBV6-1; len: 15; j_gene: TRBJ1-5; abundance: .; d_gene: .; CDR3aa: CASSEASVGNQPQHF; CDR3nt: TGTGCCAGCAGTGAAGCCAGCGTGGGCAATCAGCCCCAGCATTTT
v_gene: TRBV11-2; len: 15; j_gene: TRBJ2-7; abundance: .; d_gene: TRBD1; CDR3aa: CASSLRQGGYAEQYF; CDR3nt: TGTGCCAGCAGCTTAAGACAGGGCGGGTACGCCGAGCAGTACTTC
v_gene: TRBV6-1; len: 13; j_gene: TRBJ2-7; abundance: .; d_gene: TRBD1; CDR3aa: CASGTGALYEQYF; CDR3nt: TGTGCCAGTGGGACAGGGGCCCTCTACGAGCAGTACTTC
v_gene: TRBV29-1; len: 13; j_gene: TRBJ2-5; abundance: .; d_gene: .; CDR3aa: CSARTDARETQYF; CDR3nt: TGCAGCGCCCGGACAGATGCGAGAGAGACCCAGTACTTC
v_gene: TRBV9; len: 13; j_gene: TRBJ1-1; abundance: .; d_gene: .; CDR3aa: CASSVEVNTEAFF; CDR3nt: TGTGCCAGCAGCGTAGAGGTGAACACTGAAGCTTTCTTT
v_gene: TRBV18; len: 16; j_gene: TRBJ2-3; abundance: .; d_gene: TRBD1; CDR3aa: CASSHRLGQGTDTQYF; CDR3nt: TGTGCCAGCTCCCACCGTCTTGGACAGGGGACAGATACGCAGTATTTT
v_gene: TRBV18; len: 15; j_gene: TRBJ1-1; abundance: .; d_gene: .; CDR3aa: CASSPPGPLNTEAFF; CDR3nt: TGTGCCAGCTCACCACCGGGGCCGTTAAACACTGAAGCTTTCTTT
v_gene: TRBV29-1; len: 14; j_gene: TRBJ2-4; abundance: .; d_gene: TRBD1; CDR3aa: CSVGRRQGGDIQYF; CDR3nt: TGCAGCGTTGGCCGGCGACAGGGGGGTGACATTCAGTACTTC
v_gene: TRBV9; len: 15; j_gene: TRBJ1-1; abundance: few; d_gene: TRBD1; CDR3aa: CASSAYSGQYTEAFF; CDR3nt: TGTGCCAGCAGCGCCTACTCGGGACAGTACACTGAAGCTTTCTTT
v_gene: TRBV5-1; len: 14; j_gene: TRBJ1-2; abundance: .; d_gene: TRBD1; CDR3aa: CASSPGQDLYGYTF; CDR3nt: TGCGCCAGCAGCCCCGGACAGGACCTCTATGGCTACACCTTC
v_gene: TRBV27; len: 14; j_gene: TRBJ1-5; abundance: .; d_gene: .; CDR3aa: CASSSQAANQPQHF; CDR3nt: TGTGCCAGCAGTTCACAGGCGGCCAATCAGCCCCAGCATTTT
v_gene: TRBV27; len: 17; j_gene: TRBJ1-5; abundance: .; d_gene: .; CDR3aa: CASSRTRLASGNQPQHF; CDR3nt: TGTGCCAGCAGCCGAACCCGACTGGCGAGTGGCAATCAGCCCCAGCATTTT
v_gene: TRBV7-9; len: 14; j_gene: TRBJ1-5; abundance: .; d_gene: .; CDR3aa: CASSLSGGNQPQHF; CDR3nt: TGTGCCAGCAGCTTATCGGGTGGGAATCAGCCCCAGCATTTT
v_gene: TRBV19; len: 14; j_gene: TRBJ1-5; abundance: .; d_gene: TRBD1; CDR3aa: CATREEGTAPLKHF; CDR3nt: TGTGCCACTCGCGAAGAAGGGACAGCTCCATTGAAGCATTTT
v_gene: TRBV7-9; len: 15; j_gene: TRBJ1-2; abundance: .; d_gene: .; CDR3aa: CASSLGAYNSYGYTF; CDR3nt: TGTGCCAGCAGCTTGGGGGCATACAATTCCTATGGCTACACCTTC
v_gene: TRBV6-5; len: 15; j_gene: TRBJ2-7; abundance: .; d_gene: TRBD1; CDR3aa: CASSAGQEHLYEQYF; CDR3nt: TGTGCCAGCAGTGCCGGACAGGAGCATCTCTACGAGCAGTACTTC
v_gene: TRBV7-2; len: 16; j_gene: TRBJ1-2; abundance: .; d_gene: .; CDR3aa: CASSLVSDAARHGYTF; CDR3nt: TGTGCCAGCAGCTTAGTCAGCGATGCAGCTCGACATGGCTACACCTTC
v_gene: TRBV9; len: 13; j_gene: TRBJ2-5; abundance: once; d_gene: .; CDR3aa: CASSARARETQYF; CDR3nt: TGTGCCAGCAGCGCCAGGGCCCGGGAGACCCAGTACTTC
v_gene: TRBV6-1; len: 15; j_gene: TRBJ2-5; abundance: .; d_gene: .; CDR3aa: CASSDGQGGRETQYF; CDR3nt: TGTGCCAGCAGTGATGGACAGGGAGGGCGAGAGACCCAGTACTTC
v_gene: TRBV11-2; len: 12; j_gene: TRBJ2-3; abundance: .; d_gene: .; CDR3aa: CASSLVTDTQYF; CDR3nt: TGTGCCAGCAGCTTAGTCACAGATACGCAGTATTTT
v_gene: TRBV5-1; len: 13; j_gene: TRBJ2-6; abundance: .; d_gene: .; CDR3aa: CASSLAGANVLTF; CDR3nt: TGCGCCAGCAGCTTGGCTGGGGCCAACGTCCTGACTTTC
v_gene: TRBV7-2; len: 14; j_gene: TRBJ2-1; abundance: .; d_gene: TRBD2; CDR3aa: CASSLGLAGGEQFF; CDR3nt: TGTGCCAGCAGCCTCGGGCTAGCGGGAGGAGAGCAGTTCTTC
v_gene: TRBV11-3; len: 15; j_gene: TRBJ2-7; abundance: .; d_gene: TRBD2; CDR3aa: CASSPSLAGHYEQYF; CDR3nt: TGTGCCAGCAGCCCGAGCCTAGCGGGGCATTACGAGCAGTACTTC
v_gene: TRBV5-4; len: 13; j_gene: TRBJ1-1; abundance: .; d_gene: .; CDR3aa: CASSKVLNTEAFF; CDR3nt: TGTGCCAGCAGCAAAGTCTTAAACACTGAAGCTTTCTTT
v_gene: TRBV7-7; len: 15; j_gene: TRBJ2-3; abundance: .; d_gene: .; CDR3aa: CASSLQGSGTDTQYF; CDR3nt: TGTGCTAGCAGCCTCCAGGGTTCGGGCACAGATACGCAGTATTTT
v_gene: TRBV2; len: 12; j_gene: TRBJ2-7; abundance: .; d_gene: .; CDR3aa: CASSPNRLEQYF; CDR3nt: TGTGCCAGCAGTCCGAACCGTCTCGAGCAGTACTTC
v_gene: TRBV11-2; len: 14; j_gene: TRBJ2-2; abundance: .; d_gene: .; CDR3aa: CASSSRGNTGELFF; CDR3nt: TGTGCCAGCAGCTCGCGGGGGAACACCGGGGAGCTGTTTTTT
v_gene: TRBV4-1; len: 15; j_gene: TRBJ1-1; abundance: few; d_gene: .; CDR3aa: CASSLSGQVNTEAFF; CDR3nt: TGCGCCAGCAGCCTATCAGGGCAGGTTAACACTGAAGCTTTCTTT
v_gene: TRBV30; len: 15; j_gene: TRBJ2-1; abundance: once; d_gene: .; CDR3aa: CAWSGSGSSYNEQFF; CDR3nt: TGTGCCTGGAGTGGCTCGGGAAGCTCCTACAATGAGCAGTTCTTC
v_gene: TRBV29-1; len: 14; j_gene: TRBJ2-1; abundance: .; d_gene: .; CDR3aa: CSVEDGDKYNEQFF; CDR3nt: TGCAGCGTTGAGGATGGGGACAAATACAATGAGCAGTTCTTC